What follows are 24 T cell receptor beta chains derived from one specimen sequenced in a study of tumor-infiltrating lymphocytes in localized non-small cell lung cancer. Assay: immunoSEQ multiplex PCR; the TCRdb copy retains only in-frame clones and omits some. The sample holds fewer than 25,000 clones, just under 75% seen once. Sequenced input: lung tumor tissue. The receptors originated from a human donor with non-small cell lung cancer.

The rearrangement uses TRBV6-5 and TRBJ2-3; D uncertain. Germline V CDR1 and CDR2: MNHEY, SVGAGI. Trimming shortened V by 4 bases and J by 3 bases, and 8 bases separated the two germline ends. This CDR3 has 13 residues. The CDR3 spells CASSSTGTDTQYF. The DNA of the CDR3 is TGTGCCAGCAGTTCCACCGGGACAGATACGCAGTATTTT.

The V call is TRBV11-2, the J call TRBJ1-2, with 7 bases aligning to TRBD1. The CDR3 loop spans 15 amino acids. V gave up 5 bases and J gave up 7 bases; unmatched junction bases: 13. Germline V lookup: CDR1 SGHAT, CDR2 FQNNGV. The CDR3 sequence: CASSRGDSLLSGYTF. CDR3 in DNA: TGTGCCAGCAGCAGGGGGGACAGCCTATTGAGTGGCTACACCTTC.

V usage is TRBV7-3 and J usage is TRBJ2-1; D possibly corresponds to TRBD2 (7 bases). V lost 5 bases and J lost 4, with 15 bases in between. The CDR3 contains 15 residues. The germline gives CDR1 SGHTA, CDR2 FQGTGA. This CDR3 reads CASSRGGLGYNEQFF. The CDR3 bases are TGTGCCAGCAGCAGGGGGGGCCTTGGGTACAATGAGCAGTTCTTC.

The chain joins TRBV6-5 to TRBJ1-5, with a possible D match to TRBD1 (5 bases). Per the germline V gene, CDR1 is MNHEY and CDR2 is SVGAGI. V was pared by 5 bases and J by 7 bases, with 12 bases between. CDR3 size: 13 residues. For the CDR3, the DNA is TGTGCCAGCAGTCCGGGGGGTAGGCAGCCCCAGCATTTT. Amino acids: CASSPGGRQPQHF.

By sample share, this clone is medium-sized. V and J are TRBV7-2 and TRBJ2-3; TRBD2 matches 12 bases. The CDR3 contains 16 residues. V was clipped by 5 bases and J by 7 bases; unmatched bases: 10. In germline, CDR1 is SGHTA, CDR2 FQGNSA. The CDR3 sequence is CASSRPLAGGLHTQYF. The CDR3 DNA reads TGTGCCAGCAGCAGACCGCTAGCGGGGGGGCTTCATACGCAGTATTTT.

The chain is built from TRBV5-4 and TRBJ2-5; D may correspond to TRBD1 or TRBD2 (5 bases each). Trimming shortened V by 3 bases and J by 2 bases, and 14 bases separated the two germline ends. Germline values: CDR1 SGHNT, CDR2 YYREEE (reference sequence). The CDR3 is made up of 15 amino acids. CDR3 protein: CASSYGYGGQETQYF. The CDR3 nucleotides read TGTGCCAGCAGCTATGGGTATGGGGGACAAGAGACCCAGTACTTC.

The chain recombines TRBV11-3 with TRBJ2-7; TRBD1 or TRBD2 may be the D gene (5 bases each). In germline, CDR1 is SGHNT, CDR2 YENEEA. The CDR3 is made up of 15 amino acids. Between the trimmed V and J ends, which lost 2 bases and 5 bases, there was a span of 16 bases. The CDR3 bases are TGTGCCAGCAGCTTACAAAGTCGGGGACCGGACGAGCAGTACTTC. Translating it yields CASSLQSRGPDEQYF.

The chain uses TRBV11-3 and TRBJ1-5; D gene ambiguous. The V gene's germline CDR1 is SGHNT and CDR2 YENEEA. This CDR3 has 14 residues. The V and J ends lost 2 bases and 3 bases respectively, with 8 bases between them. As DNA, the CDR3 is TGTGCCAGCAGCTTACATTATCCCAATCAGCCCCAGCATTTT. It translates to CASSLHYPNQPQHF.

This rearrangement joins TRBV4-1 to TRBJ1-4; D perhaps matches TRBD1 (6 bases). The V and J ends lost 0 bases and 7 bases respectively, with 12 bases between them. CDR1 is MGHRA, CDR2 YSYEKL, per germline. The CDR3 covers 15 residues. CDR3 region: CASSQEGGLGEKLFF. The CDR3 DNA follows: TGCGCCAGCAGCCAAGAGGGGGGGCTCGGTGAAAAACTGTTTTTT.

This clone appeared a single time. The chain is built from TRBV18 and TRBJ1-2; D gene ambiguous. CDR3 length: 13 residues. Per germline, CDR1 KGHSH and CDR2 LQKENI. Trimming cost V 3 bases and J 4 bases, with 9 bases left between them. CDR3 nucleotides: TGTGCCAGCTCACCCACGGACGGCTATGGCTACACCTTC. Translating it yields CASSPTDGYGYTF. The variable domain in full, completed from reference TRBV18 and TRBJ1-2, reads NAGVMQNPRHLVRRRGQEARLRCSPMKGHSHVYWYRQLPEEGLKFMVYLQKENIIDESGMPKERFSAEFPKEGPSILRIQQVVRGDSAAYFCASSPTDGYGYTFGSGTRLTVV.

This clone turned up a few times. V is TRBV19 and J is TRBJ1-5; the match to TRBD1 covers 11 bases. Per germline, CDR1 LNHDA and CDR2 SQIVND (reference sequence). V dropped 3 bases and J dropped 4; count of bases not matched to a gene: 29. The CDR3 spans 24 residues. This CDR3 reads CASSISPSDRGPPSHILRNQPQHF. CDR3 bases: TGTGCCAGTAGTATTTCCCCCTCGGACAGGGGGCCTCCCTCACACATCCTTAGGAATCAGCCCCAGCATTTT.

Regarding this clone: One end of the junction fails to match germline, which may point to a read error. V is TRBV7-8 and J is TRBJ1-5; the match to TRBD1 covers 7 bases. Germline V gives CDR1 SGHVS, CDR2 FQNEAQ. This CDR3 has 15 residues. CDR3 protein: CASSLGQASNQPQHF. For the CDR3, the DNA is TGTGCCAGCAGTTTAGGACAGGCAAGCAATCAGCCCCAGCATTTT.

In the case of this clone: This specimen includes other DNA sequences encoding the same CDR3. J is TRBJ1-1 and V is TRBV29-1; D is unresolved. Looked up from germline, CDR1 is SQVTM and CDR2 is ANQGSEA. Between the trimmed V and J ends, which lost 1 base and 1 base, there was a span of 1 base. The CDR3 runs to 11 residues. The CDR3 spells CSVEGNTEAFF. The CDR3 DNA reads TGCAGCGTTGAAGGGAACACTGAAGCTTTCTTT.

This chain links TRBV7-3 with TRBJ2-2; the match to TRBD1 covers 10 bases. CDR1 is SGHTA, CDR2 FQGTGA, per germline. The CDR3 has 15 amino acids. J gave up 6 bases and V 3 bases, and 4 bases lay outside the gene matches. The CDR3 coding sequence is TGTGCCAGCAGCTTCGACAGGGGGCAACCCGGGGAGCTGTTTTTT. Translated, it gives CASSFDRGQPGELFF.

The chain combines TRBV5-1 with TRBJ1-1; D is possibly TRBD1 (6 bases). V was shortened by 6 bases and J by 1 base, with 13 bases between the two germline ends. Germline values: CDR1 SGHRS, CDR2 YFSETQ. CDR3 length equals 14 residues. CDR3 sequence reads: CASTPGGQNTEAFF. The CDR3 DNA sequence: TGCGCCAGCACCCCGGGGGGCCAGAACACTGAAGCTTTCTTT.

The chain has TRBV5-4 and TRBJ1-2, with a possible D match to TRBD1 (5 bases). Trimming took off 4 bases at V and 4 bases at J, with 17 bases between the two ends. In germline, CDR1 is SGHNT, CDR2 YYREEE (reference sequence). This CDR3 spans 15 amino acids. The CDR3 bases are TGTGCCAGCAGCCTGTGGCGCCCCGGGGGCTATGGCTACACCTTC. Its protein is CASSLWRPGGYGYTF.

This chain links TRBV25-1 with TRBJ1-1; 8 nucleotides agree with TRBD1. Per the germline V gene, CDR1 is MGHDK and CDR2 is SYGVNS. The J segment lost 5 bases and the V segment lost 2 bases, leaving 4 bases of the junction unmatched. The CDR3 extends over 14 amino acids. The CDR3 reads CASSEQGAGTEAFF. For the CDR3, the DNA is TGTGCCAGCAGTGAACAGGGGGCGGGTACTGAAGCTTTCTTT.

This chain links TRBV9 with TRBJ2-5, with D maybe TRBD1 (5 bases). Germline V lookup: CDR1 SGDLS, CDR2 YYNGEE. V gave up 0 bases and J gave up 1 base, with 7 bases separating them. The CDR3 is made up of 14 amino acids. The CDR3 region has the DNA TGTGCCAGCAGCGTAGGGACAATCCAAGAGACCCAGTACTTC. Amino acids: CASSVGTIQETQYF. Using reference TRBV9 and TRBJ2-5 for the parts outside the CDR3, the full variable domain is DSGVTQTPKHLITATGQRVTLRCSPRSGDLSVYWYQQSLDQGLQFLIQYYNGEERAKGNILERFSAQQFPDLHSELNLSSLELGDSALYFCASSVGTIQETQYFGPGTRLLVL.

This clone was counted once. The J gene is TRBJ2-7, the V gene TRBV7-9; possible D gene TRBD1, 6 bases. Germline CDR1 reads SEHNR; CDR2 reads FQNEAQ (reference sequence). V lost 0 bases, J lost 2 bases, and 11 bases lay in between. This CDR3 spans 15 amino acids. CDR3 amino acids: CASSLAPGEPYEQYF. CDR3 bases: TGTGCCAGCAGCTTAGCTCCAGGGGAACCCTACGAGCAGTACTTC.

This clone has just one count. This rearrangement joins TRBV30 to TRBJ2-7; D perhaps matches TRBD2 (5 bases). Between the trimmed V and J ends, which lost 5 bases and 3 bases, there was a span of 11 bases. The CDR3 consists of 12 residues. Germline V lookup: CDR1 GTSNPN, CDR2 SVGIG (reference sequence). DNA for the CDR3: TGTGCCTGGGGACTGGCTGACTACGAGCAGTACTTC. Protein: CAWGLADYEQYF.

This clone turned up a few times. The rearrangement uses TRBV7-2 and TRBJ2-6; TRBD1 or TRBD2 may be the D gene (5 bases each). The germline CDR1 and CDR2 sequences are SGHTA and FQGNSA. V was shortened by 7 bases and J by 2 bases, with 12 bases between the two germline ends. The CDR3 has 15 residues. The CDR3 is CASNVRGAGANVLTF. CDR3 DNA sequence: TGTGCCAGCAACGTACGAGGGGCTGGGGCCAACGTCCTGACTTTC.

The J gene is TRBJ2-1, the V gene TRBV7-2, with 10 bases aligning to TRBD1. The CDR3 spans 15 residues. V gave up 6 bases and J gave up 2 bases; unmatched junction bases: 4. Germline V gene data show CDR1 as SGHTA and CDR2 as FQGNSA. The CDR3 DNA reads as TGTGCCAGCAGAACGACAGGGGGCGCCTACAATGAGCAGTTCTTC. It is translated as CASRTTGGAYNEQFF.

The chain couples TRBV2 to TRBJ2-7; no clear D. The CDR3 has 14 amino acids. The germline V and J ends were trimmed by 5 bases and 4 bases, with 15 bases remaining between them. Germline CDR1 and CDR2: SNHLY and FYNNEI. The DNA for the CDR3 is TGTGCCAGCAGTCGATACAACGTTGGTTACGAGCAGTACTTC. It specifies CASSRYNVGYEQYF.

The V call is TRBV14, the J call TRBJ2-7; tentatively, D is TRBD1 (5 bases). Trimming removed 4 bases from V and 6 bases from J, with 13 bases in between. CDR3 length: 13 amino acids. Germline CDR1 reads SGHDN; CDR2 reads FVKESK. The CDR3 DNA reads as TGTGCCAGCAGCCCAGGGTTTTCCGGCGAGCAGTACTTC. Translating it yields CASSPGFSGEQYF.